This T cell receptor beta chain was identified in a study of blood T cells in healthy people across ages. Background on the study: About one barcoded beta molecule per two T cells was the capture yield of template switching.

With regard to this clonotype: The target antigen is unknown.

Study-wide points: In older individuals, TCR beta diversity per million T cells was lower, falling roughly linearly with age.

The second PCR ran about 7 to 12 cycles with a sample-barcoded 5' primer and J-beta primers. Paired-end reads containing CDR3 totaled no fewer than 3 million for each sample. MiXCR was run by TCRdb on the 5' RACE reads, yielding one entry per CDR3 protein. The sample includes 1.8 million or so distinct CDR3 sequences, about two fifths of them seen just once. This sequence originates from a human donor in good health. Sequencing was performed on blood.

This CDR3 reads CSARDGSRGGSQPQHF. The CDR3 DNA follows: TGCAGTGCTAGAGATGGGAGCAGGGGAGGCAGTCAGCCCCAGCATTTT. The chain couples TRBV20-1 to TRBJ1-5; tentative D call: TRBD1 (6 bases). With 0 bases removed from V and 6 bases from J, the gap between germline ends came to 18 bases. Germline-derived CDR1 and CDR2 are DFQATT and SNEGSKA (reference sequence). CDR3 size: 16 residues.